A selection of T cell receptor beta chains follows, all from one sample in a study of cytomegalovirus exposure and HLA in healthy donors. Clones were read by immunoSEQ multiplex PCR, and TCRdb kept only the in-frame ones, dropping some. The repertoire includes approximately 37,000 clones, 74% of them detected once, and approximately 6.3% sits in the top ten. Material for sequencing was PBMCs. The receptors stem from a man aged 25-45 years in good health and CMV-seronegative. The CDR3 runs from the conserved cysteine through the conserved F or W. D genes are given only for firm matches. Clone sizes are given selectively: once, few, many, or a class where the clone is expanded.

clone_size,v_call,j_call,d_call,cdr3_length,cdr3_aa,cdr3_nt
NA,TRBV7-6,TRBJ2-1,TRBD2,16,CASSPEGGRDYNEQFF,TGTGCCAGCAGCCCCGAAGGCGGGAGGGACTACAATGAGCAGTTCTTC
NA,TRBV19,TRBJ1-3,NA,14,CASSLWSERNTIYF,TGTGCCAGTAGCCTCTGGTCCGAGAGAAACACCATATATTTT
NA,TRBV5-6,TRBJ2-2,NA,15,CASSLVQGDTGELFF,TGTGCCAGCAGCTTGGTACAAGGGGACACCGGGGAGCTGTTTTTT
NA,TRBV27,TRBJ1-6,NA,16,CASSSGGLGYNSPLHF,TGTGCCAGCAGTTCGGGGGGGCTCGGGTATAATTCACCCCTCCACTTT
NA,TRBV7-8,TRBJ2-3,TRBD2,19,CASSLDPGLAGRLTDTQYF,TGTGCCAGCAGCTTAGACCCTGGGCTAGCGGGAAGGTTGACAGATACGCAGTATTTT
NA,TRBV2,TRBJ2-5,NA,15,CASREPGNLRATQYF,TGTGCCAGCAGAGAGCCGGGCAACCTGAGGGCGACCCAGTACTTC
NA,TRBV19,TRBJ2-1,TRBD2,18,CASSTATSGGANFYEQFF,TGTGCCAGTAGTACCGCGACTAGCGGGGGGGCTAATTTCTATGAGCAGTTCTTC
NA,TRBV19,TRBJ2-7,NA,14,CASSITWANYEQYF,TGTGCCAGTAGTATAACGTGGGCGAACTACGAGCAGTACTTC
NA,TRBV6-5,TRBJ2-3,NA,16,CASSYSTGGGTDTQYF,TGTGCCAGCAGTTACTCGACGGGGGGCGGCACAGATACGCAGTATTTT
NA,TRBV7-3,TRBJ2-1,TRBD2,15,CASSLEAGAPNEQFF,TGTGCCAGCAGCTTAGAGGCGGGAGCCCCCAATGAGCAGTTCTTC
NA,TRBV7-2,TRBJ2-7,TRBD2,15,CASSLSSGTPLEQYF,TGTGCCAGCAGCTTATCTAGCGGGACTCCCCTCGAGCAGTACTTC
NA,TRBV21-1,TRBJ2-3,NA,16,CASSKFLAVHTDTQYF,TGTGCCAGCAGCAAATTCCTAGCGGTCCACACAGATACGCAGTATTTT
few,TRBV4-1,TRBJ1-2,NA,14,CASSQENIIKGYTF,TGCGCCAGCAGCCAAGAAAACATAATTAAAGGCTACACCTTC
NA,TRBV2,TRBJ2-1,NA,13,CASSATAYNEQFF,TGTGCCAGCAGTGCTACAGCCTACAATGAGCAGTTCTTC
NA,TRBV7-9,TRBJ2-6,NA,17,CASSISGGTSGANVLTF,TGTGCCAGCAGCATTTCCGGAGGGACCTCTGGGGCCAACGTCCTGACTTTC
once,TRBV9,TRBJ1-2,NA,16,CASSVDPREGGYGYTF,TGTGCCAGCAGCGTAGATCCCAGGGAGGGTGGCTATGGCTACACCTTC
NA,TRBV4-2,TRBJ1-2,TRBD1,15,CASSQVPGQAYGYTF,TGTGCCAGCAGCCAAGTTCCGGGACAGGCTTATGGCTACACCTTC
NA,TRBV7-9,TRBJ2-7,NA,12,CSSSPGRVKQYF,TGTTCCAGCAGCCCCGGCAGGGTGAAGCAGTACTTC
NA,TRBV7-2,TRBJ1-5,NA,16,CASSLEFSNSNQPQHF,TGTGCCAGCAGCTTAGAGTTTAGTAATAGCAATCAGCCCCAGCATTTT
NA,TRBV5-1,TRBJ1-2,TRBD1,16,CASSPGDREPNYGYTF,TGCGCCAGCAGCCCCGGTGACAGGGAACCTAACTATGGCTACACCTTC
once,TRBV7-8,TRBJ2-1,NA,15,CASSLGGGPYNEQFF,TGTGCCAGCAGCTTAGGTGGGGGCCCCTACAATGAGCAGTTCTTC
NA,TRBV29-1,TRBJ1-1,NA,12,CSVDTGWPEAFF,TGCAGCGTTGATACGGGATGGCCTGAAGCTTTCTTT
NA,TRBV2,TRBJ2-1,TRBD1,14,CASNADRGLNEQFF,TGTGCCAGCAACGCGGACAGGGGGCTCAATGAGCAGTTCTTC
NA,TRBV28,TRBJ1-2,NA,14,CASSPSGQTYGYTF,TGTGCCAGCAGTCCCTCCGGACAGACCTATGGCTACACCTTC
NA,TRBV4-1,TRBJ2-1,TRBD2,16,CASSQVGEGRYNEQFF,TGCGCCAGCAGCCAAGTAGGGGAGGGACGATACAATGAGCAGTTCTTC
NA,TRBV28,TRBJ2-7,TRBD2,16,CASSSLWAGESYEQYF,TGTGCCAGCAGTTCCCTCTGGGCGGGGGAGTCCTACGAGCAGTACTTC
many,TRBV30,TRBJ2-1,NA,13,CAWSVPSVYEQFF,TGTGCCTGGAGTGTCCCTAGCGTATATGAGCAGTTCTTC
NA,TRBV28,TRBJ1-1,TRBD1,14,CASSLQGAVTEAFF,TGTGCCAGCAGTTTACAGGGGGCAGTCACTGAAGCTTTCTTT
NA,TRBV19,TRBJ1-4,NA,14,CASNRQAFNEKLFF,TGTGCCAGTAATCGACAGGCCTTTAATGAAAAACTGTTTTTT
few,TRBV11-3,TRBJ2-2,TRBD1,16,CASSLGGTANTGELFF,TGTGCCAGCAGCTTAGGGGGGACAGCAAACACCGGGGAGCTGTTTTTT
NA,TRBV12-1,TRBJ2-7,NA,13,CASNNGTGGEQYF,TGTGCCAGCAATAACGGGACAGGAGGCGAGCAGTACTTC
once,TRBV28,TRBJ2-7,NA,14,CASTRPSSSYEQYF,TGTGCCAGCACCAGGCCATCAAGCTCCTACGAGCAGTACTTC
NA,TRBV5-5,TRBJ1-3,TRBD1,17,CASSSNRDRSSGNTIYF,TGTGCCAGCAGCTCGAACAGGGACAGGAGCTCTGGAAACACCATATATTTT
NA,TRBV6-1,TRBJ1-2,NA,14,CASSEDRIPYGYTF,TGTGCCAGCAGTGAAGACAGGATACCCTATGGCTACACCTTC
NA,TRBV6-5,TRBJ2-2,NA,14,CASRQAQNTGELFF,TGTGCCAGCAGACAGGCGCAGAACACCGGGGAGCTGTTTTTT
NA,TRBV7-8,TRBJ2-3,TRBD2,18,CASSLGPPAGDLSSTQYF,TGTGCCAGCAGCTTAGGCCCGCCAGCGGGGGACCTGTCAAGTACGCAGTATTTT
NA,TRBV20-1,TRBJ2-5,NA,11,CSASRRETQYF,TGCAGTGCGAGTAGGAGGGAGACCCAGTACTTC
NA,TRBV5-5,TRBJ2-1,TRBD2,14,CASSSSGGADEQFF,TGTGCCAGCAGCTCCAGCGGGGGGGCCGATGAGCAGTTCTTC
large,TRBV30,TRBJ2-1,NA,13,CAWSFIVDREQFF,TGTGCCTGGAGTTTTATCGTAGATCGTGAGCAGTTCTTC
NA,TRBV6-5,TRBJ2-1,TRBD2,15,CASRTASGGGDEQFF,TGTGCCAGCAGGACTGCTAGCGGAGGTGGCGATGAGCAGTTCTTC
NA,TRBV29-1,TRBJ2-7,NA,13,CSAIPSTNYEQYF,TGCAGCGCCATTCCGTCAACAAACTACGAGCAGTACTTC
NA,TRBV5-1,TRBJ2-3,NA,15,CASSLVNSAGGTQYF,TGCGCCAGCAGCTTGGTCAATTCTGCAGGAGGTACGCAGTATTTT
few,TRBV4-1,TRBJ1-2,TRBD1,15,CASSQDRTGTDGYTF,TGCGCCAGCAGCCAAGATAGGACAGGGACCGATGGCTACACCTTC
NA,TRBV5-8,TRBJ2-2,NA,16,CASSRPRQRNTGELFF,TGTGCCAGCAGCCGGCCTCGACAGCGGAACACCGGGGAGCTGTTTTTT
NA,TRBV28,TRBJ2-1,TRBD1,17,CASIGQGESGSYSEQFF,TGTGCCAGCATCGGACAGGGGGAAAGCGGGAGTTATAGTGAGCAGTTCTTC
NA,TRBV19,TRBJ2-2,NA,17,CASSIDPGSFVSGELFF,TGTGCCAGTAGTATAGACCCAGGCAGTTTTGTATCCGGGGAGCTGTTTTTT
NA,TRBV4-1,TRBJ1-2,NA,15,CASSQGGDGAYGYTF,TGCGCCAGCAGCCAGGGCGGGGACGGCGCCTATGGCTACACCTTC
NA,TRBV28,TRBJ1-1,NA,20,CASSSPRQGLTFVGYTEAFF,TGTGCCAGCAGTTCCCCCCGCCAGGGACTAACGTTCGTCGGTTACACTGAAGCTTTCTTT
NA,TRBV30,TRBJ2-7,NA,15,CAWRDPLADGGKQYF,TGTGCCTGGAGGGACCCTTTGGCAGACGGAGGGAAGCAGTACTTC
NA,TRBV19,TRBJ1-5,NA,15,CASRAQGSGNQPQHF,TGTGCCAGTAGGGCACAGGGTTCTGGCAATCAGCCCCAGCATTTT
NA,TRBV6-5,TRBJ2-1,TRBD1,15,CASRLLTGGYNEQFF,TGTGCCAGCAGGCTCCTTACAGGGGGCTACAATGAGCAGTTCTTC
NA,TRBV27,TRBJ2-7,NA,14,CASSLSRVSYEQYF,TGTGCCAGCAGTTTATCCAGGGTCTCCTACGAGCAGTACTTC
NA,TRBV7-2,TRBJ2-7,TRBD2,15,CASSLIGLASYEQYF,TGTGCCAGCAGCTTAATTGGACTAGCCTCCTACGAGCAGTACTTC
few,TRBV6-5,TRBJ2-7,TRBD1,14,CASSYGQGGYEQYF,TGTGCCAGCAGTTACGGACAGGGGGGTTACGAGCAGTACTTC
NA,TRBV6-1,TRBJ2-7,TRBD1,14,CASKTRGRDNEQYF,TGTGCCAGCAAGACGAGGGGGCGCGACAACGAGCAGTACTTC
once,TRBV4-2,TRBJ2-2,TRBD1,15,CASSRDRGATGELFF,TGTGCCAGCAGCCGGGACAGGGGAGCCACCGGGGAGCTGTTTTTT
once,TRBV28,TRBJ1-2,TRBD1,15,CASSPGDRAFYGYTF,TGTGCCAGCAGTCCGGGGGACAGGGCATTCTATGGCTACACCTTC
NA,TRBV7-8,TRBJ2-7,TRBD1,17,CASSLRRTGTGSYEQYF,TGTGCCAGCAGCTTACGGCGCACCGGGACAGGCTCCTACGAGCAGTACTTC
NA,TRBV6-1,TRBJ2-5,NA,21,CASSEQAPGPTLPSVQETQYF,TGTGCCAGCAGTGAACAGGCTCCGGGGCCTACCTTACCTAGCGTCCAAGAGACCCAGTACTTC